A single sample gave rise to the 26 T cell receptor beta chains below, sequenced in a study of shared clonotypes between healthy human individuals (dated by TCRdb to about 2020). For the CD8 naive samples, CD45RO-negative cells were positively selected for CCR7, yielding a CD45RA+CCR7+ population from which TemRA cells were excluded. The library relied on the immunoSEQ multiplex PCR assay. TCRdb took over this immuneACCESS table, retaining in-frame rearrangements with V and J assigned. Such tables are incomplete; in checked studies, under half of the missing clones stem from an unresolved V gene, and the remainder is unexplained. This sample comprises about 2.2 million clones, around 95% of them detected only once. The top ten clonotypes cover more than 1.5% of the sample. The sequencing sample was made of naive CD8+ T cells from PBMCs. This sample's cell subset or site label indicates: CD45RA+CCR7+. Receptors originate from a man aged 18-30 years in good health. Some clones in this sample may be carry-over from other donors' samples.

This clone was detected once. This sequence joins TRBV19 and TRBJ1-1; a weak D match, TRBD1 (5 bases). The CDR3 has 17 amino acids. Germline V lookup: CDR1 LNHDA, CDR2 SQIVND (reference sequence). V was clipped by 3 bases and J by 11 bases, with 28 bases between them. The CDR3 nucleotides read TGTGCCAGTAGTATGGGGCAGGGTCCCGGGGTGCCGGCCTGGGCTTTCTTT. It yields the protein CASSMGQGPGVPAWAFF. Complete variable domain (other parts from reference TRBV19 and TRBJ1-1): DGGITQSPKYLFRKEGQNVTLSCEQNLNHDAMYWYRQDPGQGLRLIYYSQIVNDFQKGDIAEGYSVSREKKESFPLTVTSAQKNPTAFYLCASSMGQGPGVPAWAFFGQGTRLTVV.

V gene TRBV27 combines with J gene TRBJ2-7, with D tentatively TRBD1 or TRBD2 (5 bases each). The CDR3 sequence is 14 residues long. Germline CDR1 and CDR2: MNHEY and SMNVEV (reference sequence). V lost 6 bases, J lost 2 bases, and 14 bases lay in between. This CDR3 is CASRIRDGPYEQYF. As DNA, the CDR3 is TGTGCCAGCAGAATCCGGGACGGGCCCTACGAGCAGTACTTC.

V and J are TRBV19 and TRBJ2-7; D is perhaps TRBD1 or TRBD2 (5 bases each). The V and J ends lost 7 bases and 1 base respectively, with 14 bases between them. The CDR3 extends over 14 amino acids. The germline CDR1 and CDR2 sequences are LNHDA and SQIVND (reference sequence). CDR3 residues: CASTPFEGSYEQYF. CDR3 coding DNA: TGTGCCAGTACCCCCTTTGAGGGGTCCTACGAGCAGTACTTC.

The chain is built from TRBV4-1 and TRBJ1-3, with D perhaps matching TRBD1 (6 bases). The V and J ends lost 2 bases and 0 bases respectively, with 14 bases between them. This CDR3 has 17 amino acids. Germline CDR1 MGHRA, CDR2 YSYEKL. The CDR3 sequence is CASSQFTGNPSGNTIYF. As DNA, the CDR3 is TGCGCCAGCAGCCAATTTACAGGGAACCCCTCTGGAAACACCATATATTTT.

There are a few counts of this clone. The V gene is TRBV7-7, the J gene TRBJ1-5, with a possible D match to TRBD1 (5 bases). The germline CDR1 and CDR2 sequences are SSHAT and FNYEAQ (reference sequence). With 5 bases removed from V and 6 bases from J, the gap between germline ends came to 14 bases. The CDR3 is 14 residues long. This CDR3 is CASSKRQIVQPQHF. The CDR3 DNA follows: TGTGCCAGCAGCAAGAGACAGATCGTTCAGCCCCAGCATTTT.

The chain employs TRBV6-1 and TRBJ2-5; 9 nucleotides agree with TRBD2. Trimming took 4 bases from V and 5 from J; bases not matched to a gene: 11. CDR1 and CDR2 (germline): MNHNS, SASEGT. The CDR3 length is 16 residues. As DNA, the CDR3 is TGTGCCAGCAGTGGGAGGGTAGCGGGAGTAAGGGAGACCCAGTACTTC. Translation: CASSGRVAGVRETQYF.

The rearrangement links TRBV10-3 to TRBJ2-7; D unresolved. The V end was cut by 10 bases, the J end by 1 base, with 17 bases between. The CDR3 consists of 14 residues. CDR1 and CDR2 (germline): ENHRY, SYGVKD. The CDR3 spells CATTTVGKSYEQYF. In DNA form, the CDR3 reads TGTGCCACGACAACAGTGGGGAAGTCCTACGAGCAGTACTTC.

This chain links TRBV27 with TRBJ2-3; D is uncertain. This CDR3 has 14 amino acids. The germline gives CDR1 MNHEY, CDR2 SMNVEV (reference sequence). V was clipped by 1 base and J by 2 bases, with 7 bases between them. The CDR3 DNA reads TGTGCCAGCAGTTTATTGTTGGACACAGATACGCAGTATTTT. Translating gives CASSLLLDTDTQYF.

The gene calls are TRBV7-9 and TRBJ2-3; D is perhaps TRBD2 (5 bases). The CDR3 runs 16 residues. V shed 1 base and J shed 2 bases, with 13 bases lying between them. Germline V CDR1 and CDR2: SEHNR, FQNEAQ (reference sequence). CDR3 in DNA: TGTGCCAGCAGCTTAGTCCGGTGGGAGATCACAGATACGCAGTATTTT. Its translation: CASSLVRWEITDTQYF.

V usage is TRBV7-8 and J usage is TRBJ2-3, with TRBD1 matching over 9 bases. The V gene end was trimmed by 0 bases and the J gene end by 4 bases; junction bases not matched to a gene: 11. Germline V gives CDR1 SGHVS, CDR2 FQNEAQ. The CDR3 has 18 amino acids. The CDR3 here is CASSLARLPGQGSDTQYF. The CDR3 DNA sequence: TGTGCCAGCAGCTTAGCGCGTCTGCCGGGACAGGGTTCAGATACGCAGTATTTT.

Only one count was recorded for this clone. The chain combines TRBV7-9 with TRBJ2-7; the D gene is possibly TRBD1 (6 bases). The V gene lost 0 bases and the J gene lost 3 bases, with 12 bases spanning the gap. CDR3 size: 15 residues. Germline V gene data show CDR1 as SEHNR and CDR2 as FQNEAQ (reference sequence). As DNA, the CDR3 is TGTGCCAGCAGCTTAGCCCAGGGGAACCACTACGAGCAGTACTTC. Translation gives CASSLAQGNHYEQYF.

The rearrangement uses TRBV7-9 and TRBJ2-7; TRBD1 agrees at 7 bases. V shed 5 bases and J 1 base; nucleotides not matched to a gene: 14. CDR3 length: 17 amino acids. Germline CDR1 SEHNR, CDR2 FQNEAQ (reference sequence). Here the CDR3 reads CASSPRTGHGFSYEQYF. The CDR3 bases are TGTGCCAGCAGCCCACGGACAGGACACGGATTTTCCTACGAGCAGTACTTC.

The rearrangement links TRBV29-1 to TRBJ2-2; D uncertain. Trimming pared 4 bases from V and 6 bases from J, leaving 12 bases between. CDR3 length: 13 amino acids. Germline V gene lookup returns CDR1 SQVTM and CDR2 ANQGSEA. DNA of the CDR3: TGCAGCGTTGGTCAACGGACGTCCGGGGAGCTGTTTTTT. Its translation: CSVGQRTSGELFF.

The V and J genes are TRBV14 and TRBJ2-1; 7 bases line up with TRBD2. CDR3 size: 14 residues. Per the germline V gene, CDR1 is SGHDN and CDR2 is FVKESK. V was clipped by 2 bases and J by 10 bases; unmatched bases: 8. The CDR3 sequence: CASSQLLPAGEQFF. CDR3 DNA: TGTGCCAGCAGCCAACTACTCCCAGCGGGGGAGCAGTTCTTC.

The chain links TRBV10-2 to TRBJ2-3; 8 positions match TRBD1. Germline V gene data show CDR1 as WSHSY and CDR2 as SAAADI. The CDR3 is 15 residues long. The trim removed 7 bases at V and 2 bases at J, leaving 8 bases unmatched. CDR3: CASTPTGAHTDTQYF. In DNA form, the CDR3 reads TGCGCCAGCACTCCGACAGGGGCTCACACAGATACGCAGTATTTT.

The rearrangement joins TRBV2 to TRBJ2-6; no reliable D call. The ends were cut back, 3 bases at V and 4 bases at J, with 10 bases in the middle. CDR1 SNHLY and CDR2 FYNNEI come from the germline V gene. This CDR3 is 15 amino acids long. The CDR3: CASSDVGPGANVLTF. The CDR3 nucleotides read TGTGCCAGCAGTGATGTGGGCCCGGGGGCCAACGTCCTGACTTTC.

The J gene is TRBJ1-4, the V gene TRBV28; D not resolved. This CDR3 is 13 amino acids long. CDR1 and CDR2 from the germline V gene are MDHEN and SYDVKM. V dropped 2 bases and J dropped 7 bases, with 8 bases sitting between them. In DNA, the CDR3 is TGTGCCAGCAGTTTAAGTTGGCGTGAAAAACTGTTTTTT. Residues: CASSLSWREKLFF.

The chain is built from TRBV5-1 and TRBJ2-5; TRBD1 matches at 7 bases. Germline-derived CDR1 and CDR2 are SGHRS and YFSETQ. This CDR3 has 15 amino acids. The junction had 10 bases not matched to a gene; V was cut back by 1 base and J by 7 bases. DNA for the CDR3: TGCGCCAGCAGCTTGCGGGGTGACAACAGGGGGACCCAGTACTTC. As protein: CASSLRGDNRGTQYF.

This rearrangement joins TRBV7-6 to TRBJ2-1; TRBD1 matches 9 bases. The CDR3 sequence is 16 residues long. In germline, CDR1 is SGHVS, CDR2 FNYEAQ. V trimming: 3 bases; J trimming: 7 bases; junction bases outside the gene matches: 10. In DNA form, the CDR3 reads TGTGCCAGCAGCTTCCCGCCGGGACAGGGCAGGAATGAGCAGTTCTTC. It translates to CASSFPPGQGRNEQFF.

Only a few counts were recorded for this clone. The chain recombines TRBV7-9 with TRBJ1-1; TRBD1 might be the D (5 bases). Germline lookup yields CDR1 SEHNR and CDR2 FQNEAQ (reference sequence). V gave up 1 base and J gave up 10 bases, with 13 bases separating them. This CDR3 contains 13 residues. CDR3 sequence reads: CASSLEVGEGAFF. CDR3 in DNA: TGTGCCAGCAGCTTAGAAGTAGGGGAAGGAGCTTTCTTT.

The V call is TRBV7-9, the J call TRBJ1-1, with TRBD1 as a possible D gene (5 bases). Trimming removed 4 bases at V and 1 base at J, with 13 bases between. Germline assignment: CDR1 SEHNR and CDR2 FQNEAQ (reference sequence). The CDR3 consists of 15 residues. This chain's CDR3 is CASSSPGRSNTEAFF. CDR3 DNA sequence: TGTGCCAGCAGCTCCCCAGGGCGGTCGAACACTGAAGCTTTCTTT.

V and J are TRBV10-3 and TRBJ2-3, with D unresolved. CDR1 and CDR2 (germline): ENHRY, SYGVKD. Trimming took off 1 base at V and 0 bases at J, with 11 bases between the two ends. This CDR3 spans 16 amino acids. The CDR3 here is CAISEFAVTSTDTQYF. The CDR3 DNA reads as TGTGCCATCAGTGAGTTTGCGGTAACTAGCACAGATACGCAGTATTTT.

The rearrangement uses TRBV27 and TRBJ2-3, with unresolved D. CDR1 and CDR2 from the germline V gene are MNHEY and SMNVEV (reference sequence). The CDR3 totals 16 residues. V lost 2 bases and J 0 bases, leaving 12 bases between the germline ends. This CDR3 is CASSLLTALSTDTQYF. Written as DNA, the CDR3 is TGTGCCAGCAGTTTACTGACGGCCCTAAGCACAGATACGCAGTATTTT.

This rearrangement joins TRBV19 to TRBJ1-1, with TRBD1 matching over 8 bases. CDR1 is LNHDA, CDR2 SQIVND, per germline (reference sequence). This CDR3 spans 13 amino acids. Losses at the gene ends were 7 bases for V and 6 bases for J; bases not matched to a gene: 7. The chain's CDR3 is CASIVGGQAEAFF. CDR3 sequence (DNA): TGTGCCAGTATTGTAGGGGGACAGGCTGAAGCTTTCTTT.

V is TRBV19 and J is TRBJ2-7; D call uncertain. The CDR3 is made up of 15 amino acids. Germline-derived CDR1 and CDR2 are LNHDA and SQIVND (reference sequence). Trimming took 1 base from V and 1 from J, leaving 11 bases between them. The CDR3, as DNA: TGTGCCAGTAGTATAGGATCTCTGCCATCCTACGAGCAGTACTTC. It specifies CASSIGSLPSYEQYF.

As DNA, the CDR3 is TGCGCCAGCAGTGAGGTGACTGACAATCAGCCCCAGCATTTT. Amino acids: CASSEVTDNQPQHF. The V call is TRBV10-1, the J call TRBJ1-5; no firm D call. V lost 2 bases, J lost 3 bases, and 8 bases lay in between. The CDR3 is 14 amino acids. CDR1 WNHNN and CDR2 SYGVQD come from the germline V gene (reference sequence).